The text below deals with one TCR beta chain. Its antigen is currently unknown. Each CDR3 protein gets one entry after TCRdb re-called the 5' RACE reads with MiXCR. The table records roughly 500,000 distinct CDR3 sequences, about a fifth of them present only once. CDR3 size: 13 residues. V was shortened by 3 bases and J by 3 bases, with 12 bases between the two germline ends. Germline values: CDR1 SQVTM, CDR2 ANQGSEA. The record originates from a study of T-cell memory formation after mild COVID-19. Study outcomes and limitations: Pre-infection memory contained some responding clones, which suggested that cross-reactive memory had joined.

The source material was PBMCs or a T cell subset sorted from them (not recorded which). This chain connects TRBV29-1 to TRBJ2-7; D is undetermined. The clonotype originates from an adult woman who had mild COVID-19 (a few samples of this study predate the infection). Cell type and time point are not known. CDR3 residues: CSVEGQRSYEQYF. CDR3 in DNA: TGCAGCGTTGAGGGCCAGCGAAGCTACGAGCAGTACTTC.